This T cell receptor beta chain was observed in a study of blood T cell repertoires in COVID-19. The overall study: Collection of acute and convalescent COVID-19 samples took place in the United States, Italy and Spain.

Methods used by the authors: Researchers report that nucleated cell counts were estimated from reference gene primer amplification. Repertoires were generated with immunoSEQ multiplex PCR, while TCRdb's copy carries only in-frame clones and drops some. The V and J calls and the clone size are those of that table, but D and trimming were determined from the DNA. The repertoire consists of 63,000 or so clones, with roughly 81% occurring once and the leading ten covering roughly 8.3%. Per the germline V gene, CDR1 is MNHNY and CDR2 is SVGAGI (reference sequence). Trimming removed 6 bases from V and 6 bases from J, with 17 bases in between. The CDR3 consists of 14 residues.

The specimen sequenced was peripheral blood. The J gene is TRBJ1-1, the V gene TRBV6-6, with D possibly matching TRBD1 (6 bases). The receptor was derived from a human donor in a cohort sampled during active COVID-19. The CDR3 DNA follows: TGTGCCAGCAGCCCGTCCACAGGGAGCGCTGAAGCTTTCTTT. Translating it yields CASSPSTGSAEAFF.